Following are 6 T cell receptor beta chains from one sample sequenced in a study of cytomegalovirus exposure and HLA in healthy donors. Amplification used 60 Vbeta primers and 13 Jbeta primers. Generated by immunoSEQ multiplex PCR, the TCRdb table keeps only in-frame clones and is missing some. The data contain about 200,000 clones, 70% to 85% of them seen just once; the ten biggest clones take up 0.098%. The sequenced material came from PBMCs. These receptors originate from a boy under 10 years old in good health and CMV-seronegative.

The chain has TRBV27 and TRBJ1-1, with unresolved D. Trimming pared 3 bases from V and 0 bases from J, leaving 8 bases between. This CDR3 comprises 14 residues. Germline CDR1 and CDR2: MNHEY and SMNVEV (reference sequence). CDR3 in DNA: TGTGCCAGCAGTTTGAGGGCGGTGAACACTGAAGCTTTCTTT. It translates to CASSLRAVNTEAFF.

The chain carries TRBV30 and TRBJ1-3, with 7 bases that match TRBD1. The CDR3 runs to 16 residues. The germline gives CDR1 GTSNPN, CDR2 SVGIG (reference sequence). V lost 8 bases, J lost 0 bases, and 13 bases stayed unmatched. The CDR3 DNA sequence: TGTGCCCGACGAAACAGGGGTGGGATCTCTGGAAACACCATATATTTT. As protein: CARRNRGGISGNTIYF.

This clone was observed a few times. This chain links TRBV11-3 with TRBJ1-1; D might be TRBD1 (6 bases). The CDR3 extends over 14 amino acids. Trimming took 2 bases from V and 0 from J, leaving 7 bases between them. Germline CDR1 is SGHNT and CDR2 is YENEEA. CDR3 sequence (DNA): TGTGCCAGCAGCTTAAGGGGGATGAACACTGAAGCTTTCTTT. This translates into CASSLRGMNTEAFF.

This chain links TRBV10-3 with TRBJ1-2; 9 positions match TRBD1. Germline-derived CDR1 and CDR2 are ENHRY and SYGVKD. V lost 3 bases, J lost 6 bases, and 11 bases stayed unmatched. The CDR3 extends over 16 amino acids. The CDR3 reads CAISDARLTGGHGYTF. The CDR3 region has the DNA TGTGCCATCAGTGACGCACGCCTGACAGGGGGACATGGCTACACCTTC.

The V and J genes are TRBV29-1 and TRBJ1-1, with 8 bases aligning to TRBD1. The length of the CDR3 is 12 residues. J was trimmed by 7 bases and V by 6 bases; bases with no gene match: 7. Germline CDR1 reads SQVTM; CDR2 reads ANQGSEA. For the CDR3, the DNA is TGCAGCGTAGCCCCAGGGGGCATTGAAGCTTTCTTT. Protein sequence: CSVAPGGIEAFF.

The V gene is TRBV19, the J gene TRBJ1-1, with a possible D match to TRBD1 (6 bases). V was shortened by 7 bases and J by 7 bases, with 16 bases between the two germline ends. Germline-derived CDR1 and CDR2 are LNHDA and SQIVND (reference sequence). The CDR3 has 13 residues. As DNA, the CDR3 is TGTGCCAGTAAAGGGGGAGCATGGATTGAAGCTTTCTTT. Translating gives CASKGGAWIEAFF. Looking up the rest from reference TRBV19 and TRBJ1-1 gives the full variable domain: DGGITQSPKYLFRKEGQNVTLSCEQNLNHDAMYWYRQDPGQGLRLIYYSQIVNDFQKGDIAEGYSVSREKKESFPLTVTSAQKNPTAFYLCASKGGAWIEAFFGQGTRLTVV.